Listed below are T cell receptor beta chains from one sample, sequenced in a study of T-cell memory formation after mild COVID-19. TCRdb recomputed calls from the 5' RACE reads with MiXCR, one row per CDR3 protein. The top ten clones hold about 25% of a sample with around 53,000 distinct CDR3 sequences, about 12% of them seen once. Specimen: PBMCs or a T cell subset sorted from them (not recorded which). The receptors originated from a man between 18 and 29 years old who had mild COVID-19 (a few samples of this study predate the infection). Cell type and time point are not known. CDR3s include the opening cysteine and the closing phenylalanine or tryptophan. The listing skips clone size in some rows; elsewhere it reads once, few, many or a size class.

CASAISGRSDTQYF	few	TRBV18	TRBJ2-3
CASSSTGWDTGELFF	few	TRBV5-6	TRBJ2-2
CATSDYYGGATDTQYF	few	TRBV24-1	TRBJ2-3
CASSLRGNNEKLFF	few	TRBV7-2	TRBJ1-4
CASSENEGREQYF	few	TRBV2	TRBJ2-7
CASSPRSSGIRNEQFF	NA	TRBV18	TRBJ2-1
CASNPGQTNYGYTF	few	TRBV5-1	TRBJ1-2
CASSQGDSYEQYF	many	TRBV4-3	TRBJ2-7
CASSIGDGYQETQYF	few	TRBV19	TRBJ2-5
CASRPGVGTDTQYF	NA	TRBV7-3	TRBJ2-3
CASSPFSDRDGYTF	NA	TRBV18	TRBJ1-2
CSATKATQYF	NA	TRBV20-1	TRBJ2-5
CASSKETGRQPPRELFF	NA	TRBV21-1	TRBJ2-2
CASSRQGDSPLHF	NA	TRBV6-5	TRBJ1-6
CASSSSGTSTQYF	many	TRBV10-2	TRBJ2-3
CASSLDGPSQTQYF	many	TRBV11-2	TRBJ2-5
CASSPRGALQETQYF	many	TRBV12-3/TRBV12-4	TRBJ2-5
CASSSARWNIGSEQFF	many	TRBV28	TRBJ2-1
CASTKTGSDTEAFF	few	TRBV3-1	TRBJ1-1
CASSSAGTEAFF	NA	TRBV12-3/TRBV12-4	TRBJ1-1
CASSPGFGGETQYF	few	TRBV18	TRBJ2-5
CASSSGTSGGVNTGELFF	NA	TRBV7-9	TRBJ2-2
CAAPSAGTEAFF	few	TRBV10-3	TRBJ1-1
CASSINRDAEAFF	few	TRBV5-1	TRBJ1-1
CASSPTDPPGNTIYF	many	TRBV5-1	TRBJ1-3
CAISETGEGRQYF	few	TRBV10-3	TRBJ2-3
CASSEGSGNTIYF	NA	TRBV2	TRBJ1-3
CASRPTGDSNYGYTF	NA	TRBV6-6	TRBJ1-2
CASSYRSTGNYEQYF	NA	TRBV6-2/TRBV6-3	TRBJ2-7
CASSRDRGTDTQYF	many	TRBV11-1	TRBJ2-3
CASSSDRPDTQYF	many	TRBV12-3/TRBV12-4	TRBJ2-3
CASSEYVEQYF	few	TRBV25-1	TRBJ2-7
CASSLGRGGLIETQYF	NA	TRBV5-4	TRBJ2-5
CASSLGSWETQYF	NA	TRBV5-1	TRBJ2-5
CASRGTTGGTDTQYF	NA	TRBV28	TRBJ2-3
CASNPRLAGGDEQFF	many	TRBV2	TRBJ2-1
CATQGWGDGELFF	NA	TRBV24-1	TRBJ2-2
CSVEGGRGDQETQYF	NA	TRBV29-1	TRBJ2-5
CASSSTPTGTGAWNEQFF	NA	TRBV5-1	TRBJ2-1
CASSFITLNTYNEQFF	few	TRBV28	TRBJ2-1
CASSLYGGRYNEQFF	NA	TRBV28	TRBJ2-1
CASSPTGELFF	many	TRBV2	TRBJ2-2
CASSLGQGGNEQFF	many	TRBV7-3	TRBJ2-1
CASSQGTVLNTGELFF	many	TRBV4-2	TRBJ2-2
CSAPLEGTWDTQYF	NA	TRBV20-1	TRBJ2-3
CASSFPNGEGANVLTF	many	TRBV12-3/TRBV12-4	TRBJ2-6
CASSWEYTQYF	few	TRBV28	TRBJ2-3
CASSLGQGAKGEAFF	NA	TRBV5-1	TRBJ1-1
CASSSPKGTETQYF	NA	TRBV7-9	TRBJ2-5
CASSYWGMNTEAFF	few	TRBV7-9	TRBJ1-1
CASSWIAPGEQYF	many	TRBV7-2	TRBJ2-7
CASTPTSRGPGELFF	NA	TRBV5-5	TRBJ2-2
CASSPVANTGELFF	many	TRBV7-2	TRBJ2-2
CASSPGLAGAEETQYF	NA	TRBV5-8	TRBJ2-5
CASSYHGQNTEAFF	NA	TRBV7-9	TRBJ1-1
CASSFVASGGAETQYF	few	TRBV11-2	TRBJ2-5
CASSWDPGRKAFF	many	TRBV27	TRBJ1-1
CASSRPNNEKLFF	NA	TRBV18	TRBJ1-4
CASSSLSGTGVFYGYTF	few	TRBV7-2	TRBJ1-2